This T cell receptor (beta chain) was retrieved from a study of T cells in Graves' hyperthyroidism and ophthalmopathy. This clonotype came up many times. Its antigen is unknown. Amplified regions were TCR beta CDR3 sequences from RNA transcripts. When the TCR CDR3 underwent first-round RT-PCR, the HTBI primer set was used. TCRdb recomputed calls from the multiplex PCR reads with MiXCR, one row per CDR3 protein. The sample lists approximately 360,000 distinct CDR3 sequences; 15% to 19% were seen once. Whole-study findings and limits: Ophthalmopathy could be told apart from stable hyperthyroidism with a 13 V-J model. Most thyroid clonotypes that were expanded above 0.001 also turned up in blood.

V lost 4 bases to trimming and J lost 2 bases; unmatched junction nucleotides: 6. From germline, CDR1 is DFQATT and CDR2 SNEGSKA (reference sequence). The CDR3 consists of 14 residues. Sampled blood dates from first hyperthyroidism diagnosis, and it precedes any ophthalmopathy symptoms. Cells are PBMCs isolated from about 10 ml of fresh blood. The chain recombines TRBV20-1 with TRBJ2-5, with 8 positions matching TRBD1. Sequenced sample: blood. The source is a woman between 18 and 29 years old with Graves' hyperthyroidism that later progressed to Graves' ophthalmopathy. DNA for the CDR3: TGCAGTGCTACTCCGGACAGGGCTCAAGAGACCCAGTACTTC. Translation: CSATPDRAQETQYF.